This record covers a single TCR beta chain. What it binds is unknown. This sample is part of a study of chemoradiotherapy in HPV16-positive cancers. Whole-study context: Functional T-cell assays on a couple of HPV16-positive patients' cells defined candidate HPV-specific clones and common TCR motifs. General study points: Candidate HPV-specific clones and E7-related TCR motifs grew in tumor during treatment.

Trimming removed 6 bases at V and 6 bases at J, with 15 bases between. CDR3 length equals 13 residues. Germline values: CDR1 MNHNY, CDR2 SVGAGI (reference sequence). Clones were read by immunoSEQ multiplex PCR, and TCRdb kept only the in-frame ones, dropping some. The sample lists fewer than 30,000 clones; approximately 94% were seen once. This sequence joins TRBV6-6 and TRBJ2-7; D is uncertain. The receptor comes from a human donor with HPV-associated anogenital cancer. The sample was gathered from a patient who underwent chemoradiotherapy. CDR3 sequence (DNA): TGTGCCAGCAGGGGCACCGGGCAGTCCGAGCAGTACTTC. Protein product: CASRGTGQSEQYF.